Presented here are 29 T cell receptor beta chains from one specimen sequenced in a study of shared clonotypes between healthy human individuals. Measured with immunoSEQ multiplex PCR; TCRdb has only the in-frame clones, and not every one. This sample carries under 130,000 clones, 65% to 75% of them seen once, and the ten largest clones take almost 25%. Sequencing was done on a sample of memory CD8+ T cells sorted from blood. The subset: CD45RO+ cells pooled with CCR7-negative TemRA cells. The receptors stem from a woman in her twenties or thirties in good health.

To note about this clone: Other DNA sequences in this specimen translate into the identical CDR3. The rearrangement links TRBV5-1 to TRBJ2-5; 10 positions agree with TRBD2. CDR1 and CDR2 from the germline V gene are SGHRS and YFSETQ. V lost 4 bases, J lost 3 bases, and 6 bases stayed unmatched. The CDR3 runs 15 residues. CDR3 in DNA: TGCGCCAGCAGCACGGGCGGACTAGCGGAAGAGACCCAGTACTTC. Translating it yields CASSTGGLAEETQYF.

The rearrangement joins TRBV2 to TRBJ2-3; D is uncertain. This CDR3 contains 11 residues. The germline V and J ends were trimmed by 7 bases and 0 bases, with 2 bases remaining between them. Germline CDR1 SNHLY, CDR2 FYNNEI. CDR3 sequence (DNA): TGTGCCAGCACCAGCACAGATACGCAGTATTTT. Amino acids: CASTSTDTQYF.

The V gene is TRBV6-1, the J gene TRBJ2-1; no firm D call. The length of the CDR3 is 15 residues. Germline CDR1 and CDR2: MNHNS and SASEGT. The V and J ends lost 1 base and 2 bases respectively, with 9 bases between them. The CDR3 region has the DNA TGTGCCAGCAGTGAAGAATGGGCCCCCTACAATGAGCAGTTCTTC. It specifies CASSEEWAPYNEQFF.

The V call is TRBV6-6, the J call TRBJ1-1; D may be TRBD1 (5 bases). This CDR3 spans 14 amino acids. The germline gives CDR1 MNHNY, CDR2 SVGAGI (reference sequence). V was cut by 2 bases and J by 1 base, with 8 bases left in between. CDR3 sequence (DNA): TGTGCCAGCAGTTACGGACATCAGAACACTGAAGCTTTCTTT. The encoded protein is CASSYGHQNTEAFF.

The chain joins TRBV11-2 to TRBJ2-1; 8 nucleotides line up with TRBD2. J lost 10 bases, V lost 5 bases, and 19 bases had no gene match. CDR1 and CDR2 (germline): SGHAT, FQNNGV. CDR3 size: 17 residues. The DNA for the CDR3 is TGTGCCAGCAGCGTTGATACTTGGGTGGTAGCGGGGCTCGAGCAGTTCTTC. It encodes CASSVDTWVVAGLEQFF. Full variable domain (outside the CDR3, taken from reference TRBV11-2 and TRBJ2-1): EAGVAQSPRYKIIEKRQSVAFWCNPISGHATLYWYQQILGQGPKLLIQFQNNGVVDDSQLPKDRFSAERLKGVDSTLKIQPAKLEDSAVYLCASSVDTWVVAGLEQFFGPGTRLTVL.

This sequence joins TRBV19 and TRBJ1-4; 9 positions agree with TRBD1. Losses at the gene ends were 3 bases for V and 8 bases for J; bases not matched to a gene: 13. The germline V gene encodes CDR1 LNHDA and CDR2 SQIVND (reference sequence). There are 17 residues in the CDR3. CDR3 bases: TGTGCCAGTAGTATGGGGCCTACCGGGACAGGGATGGAAAAACTGTTTTTT. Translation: CASSMGPTGTGMEKLFF. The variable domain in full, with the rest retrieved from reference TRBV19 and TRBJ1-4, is DGGITQSPKYLFRKEGQNVTLSCEQNLNHDAMYWYRQDPGQGLRLIYYSQIVNDFQKGDIAEGYSVSREKKESFPLTVTSAQKNPTAFYLCASSMGPTGTGMEKLFFGSGTQLSVL.

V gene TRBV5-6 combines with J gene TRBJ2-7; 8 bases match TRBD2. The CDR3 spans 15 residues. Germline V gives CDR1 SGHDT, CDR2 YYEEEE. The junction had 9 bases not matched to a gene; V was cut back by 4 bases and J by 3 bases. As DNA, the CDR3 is TGTGCCAGCAGCCTAGCGGGCTCTCTACACTACGAGCAGTACTTC. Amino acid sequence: CASSLAGSLHYEQYF.

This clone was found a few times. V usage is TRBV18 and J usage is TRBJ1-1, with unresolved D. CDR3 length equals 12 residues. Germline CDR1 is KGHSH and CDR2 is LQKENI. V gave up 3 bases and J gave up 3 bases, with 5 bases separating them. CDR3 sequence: CASSPGDTEAFF. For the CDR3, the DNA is TGTGCCAGCTCACCCGGGGACACTGAAGCTTTCTTT.

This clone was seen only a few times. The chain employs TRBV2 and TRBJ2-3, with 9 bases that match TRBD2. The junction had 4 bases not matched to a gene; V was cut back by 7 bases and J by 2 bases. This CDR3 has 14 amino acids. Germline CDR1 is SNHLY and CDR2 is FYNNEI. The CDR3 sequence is CASIGLATTDTQYF. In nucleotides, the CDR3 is TGTGCCAGCATAGGACTAGCGACCACAGATACGCAGTATTTT.

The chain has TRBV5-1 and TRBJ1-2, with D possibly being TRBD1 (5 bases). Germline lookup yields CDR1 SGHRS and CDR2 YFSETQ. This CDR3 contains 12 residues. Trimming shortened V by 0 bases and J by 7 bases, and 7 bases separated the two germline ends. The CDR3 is CASSLEGSGYTF. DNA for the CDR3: TGCGCCAGCAGCTTGGAGGGGTCTGGCTACACCTTC.

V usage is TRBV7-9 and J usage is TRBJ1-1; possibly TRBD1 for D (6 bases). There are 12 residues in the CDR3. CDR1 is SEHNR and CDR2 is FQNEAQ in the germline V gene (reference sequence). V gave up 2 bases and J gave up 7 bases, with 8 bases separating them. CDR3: CASSLQDSEAFF. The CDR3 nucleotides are TGTGCCAGCAGCTTACAGGACAGTGAAGCTTTCTTT. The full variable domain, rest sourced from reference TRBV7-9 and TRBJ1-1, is DTGVSQNPRHKITKRGQNVTFRCDPISEHNRLYWYRQTLGQGPEFLTYFQNEAQLEKSRLLSDRFSAERPKGSFSTLEIQRTEQGDSAMYLCASSLQDSEAFFGQGTRLTVV.

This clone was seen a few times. Here the CDR3 reads CASDLRGGGYEQYF. The CDR3 region has the DNA TGTGCCAGCGATCTGCGGGGCGGGGGCTACGAGCAGTACTTC. The rearrangement joins TRBV28 to TRBJ2-7, with 7 positions matching TRBD2. The CDR3 loop spans 14 amino acids. After removal of 8 bases from V and 3 bases from J, the junction contained 10 bases not matched to a gene. The V gene's germline CDR1 is MDHEN and CDR2 SYDVKM.

The CDR3 here is CASSEFGGKGYEQYF. Here the CDR3 DNA reads TGTGCCAGCAGTGAATTTGGGGGGAAAGGATACGAGCAGTACTTC. The chain recombines TRBV25-1 with TRBJ2-7; D is possibly TRBD2 (6 bases). The CDR3 covers 15 residues. From germline, CDR1 is MGHDK and CDR2 SYGVNS. With 1 base removed from V and 4 bases from J, the gap between germline ends came to 14 bases.

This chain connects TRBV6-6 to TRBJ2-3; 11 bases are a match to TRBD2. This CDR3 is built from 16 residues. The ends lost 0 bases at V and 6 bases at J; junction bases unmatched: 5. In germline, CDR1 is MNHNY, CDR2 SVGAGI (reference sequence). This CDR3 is CASSYSGLAEWDTQYF. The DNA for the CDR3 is TGTGCCAGCAGTTACTCGGGACTAGCGGAGTGGGATACGCAGTATTTT.

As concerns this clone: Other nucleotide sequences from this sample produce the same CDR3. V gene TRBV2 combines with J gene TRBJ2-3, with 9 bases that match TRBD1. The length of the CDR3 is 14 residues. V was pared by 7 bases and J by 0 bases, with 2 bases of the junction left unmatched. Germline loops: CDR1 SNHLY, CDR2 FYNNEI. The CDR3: CASNDRGSTDTQYF. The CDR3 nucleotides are TGTGCCAGCAATGACAGGGGGAGCACAGATACGCAGTATTTT.

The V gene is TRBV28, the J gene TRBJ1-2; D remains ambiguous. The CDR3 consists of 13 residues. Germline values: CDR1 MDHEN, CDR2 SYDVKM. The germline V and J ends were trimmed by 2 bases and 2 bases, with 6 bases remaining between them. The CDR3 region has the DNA TGTGCCAGCAGTTTAACCTCGAACTATGGCTACACCTTC. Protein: CASSLTSNYGYTF.

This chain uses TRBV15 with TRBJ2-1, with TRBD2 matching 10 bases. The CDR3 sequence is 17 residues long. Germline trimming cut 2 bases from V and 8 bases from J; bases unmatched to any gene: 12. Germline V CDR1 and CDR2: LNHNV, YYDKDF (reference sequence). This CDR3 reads CATSRTKAGGPVDEQFF. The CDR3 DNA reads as TGTGCCACCAGCAGAACTAAAGCGGGAGGGCCGGTCGATGAGCAGTTCTTC.

CDR3 nucleotide sequence: TGTGCCAGCAGCTCAGTAGGGTCTTTTGGGCTAGCGGGAGACGAGCAGTACTTC. Its translation: CASSSVGSFGLAGDEQYF. The rearrangement links TRBV13 to TRBJ2-7; 10 bases map to TRBD2. This CDR3 spans 18 amino acids. From germline, CDR1 is PRHDT and CDR2 FYEKMQ (reference sequence). V was clipped by 4 bases and J by 5 bases; unmatched bases: 17.

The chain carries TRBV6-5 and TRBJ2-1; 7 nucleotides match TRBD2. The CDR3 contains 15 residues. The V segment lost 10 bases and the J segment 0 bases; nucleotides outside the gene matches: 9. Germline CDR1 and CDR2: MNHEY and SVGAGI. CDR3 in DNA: TGTGCCACCACTCGGAGGGAGGGCTCCTACAATGAGCAGTTCTTC. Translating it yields CATTRREGSYNEQFF.

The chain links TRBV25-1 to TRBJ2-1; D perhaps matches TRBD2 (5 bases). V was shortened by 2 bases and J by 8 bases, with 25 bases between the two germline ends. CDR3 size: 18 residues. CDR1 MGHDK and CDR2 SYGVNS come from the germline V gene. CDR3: CASSESTNRDFKNDEQFF. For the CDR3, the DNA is TGTGCCAGCAGTGAAAGTACCAACCGGGATTTCAAGAACGATGAGCAGTTCTTC. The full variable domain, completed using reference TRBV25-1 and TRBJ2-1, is EADIYQTPRYLVIGTGKKITLECSQTMGHDKMYWYQQDPGMELHLIHYSYGVNSTEKGDLSSESTVSRIRTEHFPLTLESARPSHTSQYLCASSESTNRDFKNDEQFFGPGTRLTVL.

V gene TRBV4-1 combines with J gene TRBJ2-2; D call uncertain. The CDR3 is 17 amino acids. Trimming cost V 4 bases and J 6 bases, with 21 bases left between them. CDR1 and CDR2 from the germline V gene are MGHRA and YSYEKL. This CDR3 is CASSRLESRTRAGELFF. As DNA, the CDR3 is TGCGCCAGCAGCCGATTGGAGTCCCGGACGCGTGCCGGGGAGCTGTTTTTT.

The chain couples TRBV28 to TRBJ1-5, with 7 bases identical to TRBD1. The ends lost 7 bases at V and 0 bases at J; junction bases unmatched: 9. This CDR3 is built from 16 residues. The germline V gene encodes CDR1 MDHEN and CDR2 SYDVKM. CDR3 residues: CASTPGTAYSNQPQHF. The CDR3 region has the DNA TGTGCCAGCACTCCTGGGACAGCTTATAGCAATCAGCCCCAGCATTTT.

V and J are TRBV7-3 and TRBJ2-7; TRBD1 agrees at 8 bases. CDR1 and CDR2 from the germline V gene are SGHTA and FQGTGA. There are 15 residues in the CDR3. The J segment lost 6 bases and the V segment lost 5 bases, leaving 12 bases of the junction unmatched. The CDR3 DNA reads TGTGCCAGCAGCCCCACCGGGACAGGCTACGGCGAGCAGTACTTC. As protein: CASSPTGTGYGEQYF.

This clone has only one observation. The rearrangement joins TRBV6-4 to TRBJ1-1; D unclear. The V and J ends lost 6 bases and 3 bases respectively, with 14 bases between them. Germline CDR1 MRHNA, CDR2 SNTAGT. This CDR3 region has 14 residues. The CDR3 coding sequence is TGTGCCAGCAGAGCACACCACGATGACACTGAAGCTTTCTTT. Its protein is CASRAHHDDTEAFF.

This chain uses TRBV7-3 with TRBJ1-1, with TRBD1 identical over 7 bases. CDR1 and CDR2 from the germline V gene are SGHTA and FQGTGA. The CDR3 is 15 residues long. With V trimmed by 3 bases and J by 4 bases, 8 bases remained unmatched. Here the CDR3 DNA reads TGTGCCAGCAGCTTCGGGACAGAAGCGCCCACTGAAGCTTTCTTT. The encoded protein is CASSFGTEAPTEAFF.

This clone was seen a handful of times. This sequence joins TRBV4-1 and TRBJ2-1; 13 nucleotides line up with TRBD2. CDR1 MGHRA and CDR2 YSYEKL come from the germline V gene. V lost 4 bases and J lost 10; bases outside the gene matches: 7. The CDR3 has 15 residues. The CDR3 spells CASSLGLAGEFEQFF. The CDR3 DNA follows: TGCGCCAGCAGCCTAGGACTAGCGGGAGAATTCGAGCAGTTCTTC.

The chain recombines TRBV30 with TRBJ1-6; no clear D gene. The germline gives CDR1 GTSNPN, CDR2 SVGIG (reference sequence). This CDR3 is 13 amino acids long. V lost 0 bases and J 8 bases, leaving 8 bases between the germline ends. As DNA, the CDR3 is TGTGCCTGGAGTGTACTCTTGGATTCACCCCTCCACTTT. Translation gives CAWSVLLDSPLHF. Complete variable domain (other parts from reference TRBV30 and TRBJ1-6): SQTIHQWPATLVQPVGSPLSLECTVEGTSNPNLYWYRQAAGRGLQLLFYSVGIGQISSEVPQNLSASRPQDRQFILSSKKLLLSDSGFYLCAWSVLLDSPLHFGNGTRLTVT.

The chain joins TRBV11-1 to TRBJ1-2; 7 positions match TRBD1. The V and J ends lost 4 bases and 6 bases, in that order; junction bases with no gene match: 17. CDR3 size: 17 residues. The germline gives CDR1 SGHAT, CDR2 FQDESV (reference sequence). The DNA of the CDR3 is TGTGCCAGCAGCTCAAACAGACAGGGAGTGGATATGAATGGCTACACCTTC. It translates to CASSSNRQGVDMNGYTF.

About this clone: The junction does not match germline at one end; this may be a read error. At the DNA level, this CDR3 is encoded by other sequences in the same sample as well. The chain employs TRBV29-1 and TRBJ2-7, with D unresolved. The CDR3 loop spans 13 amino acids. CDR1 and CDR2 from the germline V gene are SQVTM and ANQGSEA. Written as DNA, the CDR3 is TGCAGCGTTGAAGATCCCCATTCCTACGAGCAATACTTC. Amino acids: CSVEDPHSYEQYF.